The 31 T cell receptor beta chains listed next were all sequenced from one sample in a study of T cells after yellow fever vaccination. TCRdb called the 5' RACE reads again in MiXCR, with one record for every CDR3 protein. The repertoire has roughly 250,000 distinct CDR3 sequences, about an eighth of them found once; the top ten carry roughly 0.5%. This sample comprised CD4+ T cells sorted from PBMCs, obtained 45 days after the yellow fever booster vaccination. Receptors originate from a man aged 25-45 years who received the YFV17D yellow fever vaccine.

This clonotype was recorded a few times. The chain recombines TRBV20-1 with TRBJ1-2; 7 nucleotides align to TRBD1. The V segment lost 6 bases and the J segment 7 bases; nucleotides outside the gene matches: 5. The CDR3 consists of 11 residues. In germline, CDR1 is DFQATT, CDR2 SNEGSKA (reference sequence). Here the CDR3 DNA reads TGCAGTGCAAATACAGGGGTTGGCTACACCTTC. It codes for CSANTGVGYTF.

This chain uses TRBV9 with TRBJ2-7; 7 bases match TRBD1. V lost 0 bases, J lost 2 bases, and 2 bases stayed unmatched. The CDR3 loop spans 14 amino acids. In germline, CDR1 is SGDLS, CDR2 YYNGEE. The CDR3 loop is CASSVGTGAYEQYF. In nucleotides, the CDR3 is TGTGCCAGCAGCGTAGGAACAGGGGCCTACGAGCAGTACTTC. The full variable domain, completed using reference TRBV9 and TRBJ2-7, is DSGVTQTPKHLITATGQRVTLRCSPRSGDLSVYWYQQSLDQGLQFLIQYYNGEERAKGNILERFSAQQFPDLHSELNLSSLELGDSALYFCASSVGTGAYEQYFGPGTRLTVT.

The chain recombines TRBV27 with TRBJ1-2; no clear D. The germline gives CDR1 MNHEY, CDR2 SMNVEV (reference sequence). This CDR3 spans 14 amino acids. V was trimmed by 4 bases and J by 0 bases, leaving 9 bases between them. The CDR3 reads CASSSVRANYGYTF. The CDR3 DNA reads as TGTGCCAGCAGTTCAGTCAGAGCTAACTATGGCTACACCTTC.

The chain couples TRBV3-1 to TRBJ2-1, with 7 bases identical to TRBD2. This CDR3 has 17 residues. The ends lost 2 bases at V and 6 bases at J; junction bases unmatched: 13. Germline CDR1 and CDR2: LGHDT and YNNKEL (reference sequence). The CDR3 protein is CASSQLPRDGRSNEQFF. The CDR3 region has the DNA TGTGCCAGCAGCCAATTGCCCAGGGACGGGAGGTCCAATGAGCAGTTCTTC.

This clonotype was found a few times. The V gene is TRBV2, the J gene TRBJ2-2; a weak D match, TRBD2 (7 bases). This CDR3 comprises 14 residues. Per germline, CDR1 SNHLY and CDR2 FYNNEI. V was shortened by 7 bases and J by 3 bases, with 12 bases between the two germline ends. CDR3 region: CASTGGTHTGELFF. The CDR3 region has the DNA TGTGCCAGCACGGGGGGCACTCACACCGGGGAGCTGTTTTTT. Complete variable domain (other parts from reference TRBV2 and TRBJ2-2): EPEVTQTPSHQVTQMGQEVILRCVPISNHLYFYWYRQILGQKVEFLVSFYNNEISEKSEIFDDQFSVERPDGSNFTLKIRSTKLEDSAMYFCASTGGTHTGELFFGEGSRLTVL.

Only a few counts were recorded for this clonotype. The CDR3 region has the DNA TGTGCCAGCACCTTAGCCGGGACAGGGCGCCCCGGGGAGCTGTTTTTT. Translated, it gives CASTLAGTGRPGELFF. The rearrangement links TRBV12-3 or TRBV12-4 to TRBJ2-2; 9 bases are a match to TRBD1. The CDR3 runs 16 residues. The V gene end was trimmed by 7 bases and the J gene end by 6 bases; junction bases not matched to a gene: 12.

This clonotype was counted only a few times. The rearrangement joins TRBV29-1 to TRBJ2-5; TRBD2 agrees at 7 bases. The CDR3 is made up of 10 amino acids. The V gene's germline CDR1 is SQVTM and CDR2 ANQGSEA. V dropped 7 bases and J dropped 7; count of bases not matched to a gene: 3. The CDR3 region is CSEGEGTQYF. CDR3 DNA: TGCAGCGAAGGGGAGGGGACCCAGTACTTC.

This clonotype was found a few times. V gene TRBV11-2 combines with J gene TRBJ2-3; maybe TRBD2 (7 bases). V shed 5 bases and J shed 0 bases, with 18 bases lying between them. The CDR3 has 17 amino acids. Germline V gene lookup returns CDR1 SGHAT and CDR2 FQNNGV. In DNA form, the CDR3 reads TGTGCCAGCAGCAGGGGGGGGGGTTCCCCTAGCACAGATACGCAGTATTTT. The encoded protein is CASSRGGGSPSTDTQYF.

This clonotype was seen more than once but under ten times. The V call is TRBV28, the J call TRBJ2-1; 7 bases map to TRBD1. CDR1 and CDR2 (germline): MDHEN, SYDVKM. J lost 6 bases, V lost 10 bases, and 15 bases had no gene match. CDR3 length: 15 residues. CDR3 residues: CATEAYRGATNEQFF. The CDR3 DNA reads as TGTGCCACCGAAGCCTACAGGGGCGCAACCAATGAGCAGTTCTTC.

This clonotype was observed a few times. The gene calls are TRBV20-1 and TRBJ2-7, with 11 bases fitting TRBD2. The ends lost 2 bases at V and 2 bases at J; junction bases unmatched: 14. The germline gives CDR1 DFQATT, CDR2 SNEGSKA (reference sequence). The CDR3 has 18 residues. CDR3 coding DNA: TGCAGTGCTAGATCCCCGCGCACTAGCGGGGGTGGCCCCTACGAGCAGTACTTC. It is translated as CSARSPRTSGGGPYEQYF.

This clonotype has just a few counts. The J gene is TRBJ2-3, the V gene TRBV20-1; D gene uncertain. Germline V gives CDR1 DFQATT, CDR2 SNEGSKA (reference sequence). CDR3 length: 12 residues. Trimming left V 6 bases short and J 2 bases short, with 9 bases between. CDR3 residues: CSATDYTDTQYF. CDR3 nucleotide sequence: TGCAGTGCAACCGATTACACAGATACGCAGTATTTT.

There are many counts of this clonotype. The V and J genes are TRBV29-1 and TRBJ2-1; D is perhaps TRBD1 (6 bases). Germline V CDR1 and CDR2: SQVTM, ANQGSEA. V lost 1 base and J lost 13, with 17 bases in between. CDR3 length equals 13 residues. DNA of the CDR3: TGCAGCGTTGAAGGAATTACAGGGCAGACCCAGTTCTTC. Amino acid sequence: CSVEGITGQTQFF.

This clonotype has only a few counts. The CDR3 protein is CASSLGGVLAGGETQYF. CDR3 DNA: TGTGCCAGCAGCTTAGGAGGGGTTCTAGCGGGAGGAGAGACCCAGTACTTC. This chain links TRBV7-6 with TRBJ2-5; 11 positions match TRBD2. Germline trimming cut 1 base from V and 4 bases from J; bases unmatched to any gene: 8. The CDR3 has 17 amino acids. Germline CDR1 reads SGHVS; CDR2 reads FNYEAQ.

V and J are TRBV30 and TRBJ2-7, with D possibly TRBD2 on 5 matching bases. V lost 2 bases, J lost 6 bases, and 14 bases lay in between. The CDR3 is 13 residues long. CDR1 is GTSNPN and CDR2 is SVGIG in the germline V gene (reference sequence). This chain's CDR3 is CAWSPLGVGEQYF. DNA for the CDR3: TGTGCCTGGAGTCCCTTGGGAGTAGGCGAGCAGTACTTC. Drawing the rest from reference TRBV30 and TRBJ2-7, the complete variable domain is SQTIHQWPATLVQPVGSPLSLECTVEGTSNPNLYWYRQAAGRGLQLLFYSVGIGQISSEVPQNLSASRPQDRQFILSSKKLLLSDSGFYLCAWSPLGVGEQYFGPGTRLTVT.

This rearrangement joins TRBV3-1 to TRBJ1-1; D not certain. The V end was cut by 1 base, the J end by 7 bases, with 16 bases between. The CDR3 is made up of 15 amino acids. Germline V lookup: CDR1 LGHDT, CDR2 YNNKEL (reference sequence). This CDR3 is CASSQGYQVFGEAFF. The DNA of the CDR3 is TGTGCCAGCAGCCAAGGGTACCAGGTCTTCGGTGAAGCTTTCTTT.

This clonotype has only one observation. Given a much more abundant clone one base away, this may be a read error. This chain joins TRBV12-3 or TRBV12-4 and TRBJ2-2; the match to TRBD2 covers 7 bases. The ends lost 3 bases at V and 4 bases at J; junction bases unmatched: 5. The CDR3 is made up of 15 amino acids. In DNA form, the CDR3 reads TGTGCCAGCAGTTTGGTGGGAGGGCGCACCGGGGAGCTGTTTTTT. Protein sequence: CASSLVGGRTGELFF.

This chain uses TRBV7-2 with TRBJ2-4; D is undetermined. Germline CDR1 is SGHTA and CDR2 is FQGNSA. V lost 8 bases and J 11 bases, leaving 22 bases between the germline ends. The length of the CDR3 is 14 residues. CDR3 coding DNA: TGTGCCAGCGGACCTTCCCTTCAGGTTTTAGTTCAGTACTTC. It encodes CASGPSLQVLVQYF.

This clonotype has at least ten counts. The rearrangement joins TRBV6-5 to TRBJ2-1, with 7 bases aligning to TRBD2. This CDR3 contains 16 residues. Germline V gene data show CDR1 as MNHEY and CDR2 as SVGAGI. The J segment lost 0 bases and the V segment lost 3 bases, leaving 5 bases of the junction unmatched. As DNA, the CDR3 is TGTGCCAGCAGTTATGCGGGGGAGAGCTCCTACAATGAGCAGTTCTTC. As protein: CASSYAGESSYNEQFF.

V is TRBV20-1 and J is TRBJ2-5; D is possibly TRBD1 (6 bases). The CDR3 sequence is 15 residues long. Germline V CDR1 and CDR2: DFQATT, SNEGSKA (reference sequence). Trimming removed 0 bases at V and 0 bases at J, with 11 bases between. CDR3 bases: TGCAGTGCTAGAGATCTCGGACAGTACCAAGAGACCCAGTACTTC. It yields the protein CSARDLGQYQETQYF.

This clonotype occurred a few times. The chain carries TRBV7-2 and TRBJ1-2; D unresolved. Germline V gene data show CDR1 as SGHTA and CDR2 as FQGNSA. This CDR3 is built from 13 residues. V lost 1 base and J 8 bases, leaving 11 bases between the germline ends. The CDR3 spells CASSLDYGQGYTF. The CDR3 bases are TGTGCCAGCAGCTTAGATTACGGGCAAGGCTACACCTTC.

The J gene is TRBJ2-7, the V gene TRBV5-1; 9 nucleotides agree with TRBD2. Germline CDR1 and CDR2: SGHRS and YFSETQ. The CDR3 has 15 amino acids. J lost 3 bases, V lost 5 bases, and 9 bases had no gene match. The CDR3 region is CASRVGGGADYEQYF. The CDR3 bases are TGCGCCAGCAGGGTCGGCGGGGGGGCGGACTACGAGCAGTACTTC.

This clonotype appeared a few times. The chain joins TRBV7-7 to TRBJ2-3, with TRBD2 matching 13 bases. The CDR3 loop spans 16 amino acids. Per germline, CDR1 SSHAT and CDR2 FNYEAQ (reference sequence). The trim removed 4 bases at V and 0 bases at J, leaving 1 base unmatched. The CDR3 here is CASSSTSGGSTDTQYF. The CDR3 nucleotides read TGTGCCAGCAGCTCGACTAGCGGGGGGAGCACAGATACGCAGTATTTT.

There are a few counts of this clonotype. The V call is TRBV5-1, the J call TRBJ1-1; D call uncertain. This CDR3 spans 15 amino acids. Germline lookup yields CDR1 SGHRS and CDR2 YFSETQ. V shed 4 bases and J shed 6 bases, with 19 bases lying between them. The CDR3 nucleotides read TGCGCCAGCAGCCTTTCCCAGGCGACGAGGGCTGAAGCTTTCTTT. Translation: CASSLSQATRAEAFF.

This chain connects TRBV20-1 to TRBJ2-5; tentatively, D is TRBD2 (5 bases). CDR1 is DFQATT, CDR2 SNEGSKA, per germline (reference sequence). The CDR3 is 13 amino acids. V was clipped by 1 base and J by 1 base, with 7 bases between them. CDR3 in amino acids: CSARVRGQETQYF. CDR3 nucleotides: TGCAGTGCTAGAGTCCGGGGCCAAGAGACCCAGTACTTC.

This clonotype was detected only a few times. The V and J genes are TRBV10-3 and TRBJ2-1; the match to TRBD2 covers 11 bases. This CDR3 spans 14 amino acids. V was clipped by 8 bases and J by 4 bases; unmatched bases: 4. Germline V gene data show CDR1 as ENHRY and CDR2 as SYGVKD. For the CDR3, the DNA is TGTGCCATCGCACTAGCGGGAGCTTACAATGAGCAGTTCTTC. It codes for CAIALAGAYNEQFF.

This clonotype appeared many times. The chain carries TRBV11-2 and TRBJ2-4, with TRBD2 matching 8 bases. The CDR3 is 20 residues long. The V segment lost 0 bases and the J segment 1 base; nucleotides outside the gene matches: 14. Germline-derived CDR1 and CDR2 are SGHAT and FQNNGV. The CDR3 here is CASSLDRAGGRRRAKNIQYF. CDR3 nucleotide sequence: TGTGCCAGCAGCTTAGATAGGGCGGGAGGTAGAAGGCGGGCCAAAAACATTCAGTACTTC.

J is TRBJ2-3 and V is TRBV20-1, with D possibly TRBD2 on 5 matching bases. The CDR3 sequence is 12 residues long. Germline values: CDR1 DFQATT, CDR2 SNEGSKA (reference sequence). Trimming pared 8 bases from V and 2 bases from J, leaving 11 bases between. CDR3 DNA sequence: TGCAGTCCCCGAGCGGACACAGATACGCAGTATTTT. It yields the protein CSPRADTDTQYF.

Ten or more counts support this clonotype. This CDR3 is CASSLASGTSGRYEQYF. The CDR3, as DNA: TGTGCCAGCAGCTTAGCGAGCGGGACTAGCGGGAGGTACGAGCAGTACTTC. The V and J genes are TRBV7-2 and TRBJ2-7; 15 bases line up with TRBD2. The germline CDR1 and CDR2 sequences are SGHTA and FQGNSA. Trimming took 0 bases from V and 4 from J; bases not matched to a gene: 4. The CDR3 is made up of 17 amino acids. Based on the CDR3 plus reference TRBV7-2 and TRBJ2-7, the full variable domain is GAGVSQSPSNKVTEKGKDVELRCDPISGHTALYWYRQSLGQGLEFLIYFQGNSAPDKSGLPSDRFSAERTGGSVSTLTIQRTQQEDSAVYLCASSLASGTSGRYEQYFGPGTRLTVT.

This clonotype was picked up a small number of times. In nucleotides, the CDR3 is TGCGCCAGCAGCTTGGATACCAGGGTGGTCACCGGGGAGCTGTTTTTT. This encodes CASSLDTRVVTGELFF. The V gene is TRBV5-1, the J gene TRBJ2-2; D is perhaps TRBD1 (5 bases). V was shortened by 0 bases and J by 4 bases, with 13 bases between the two germline ends. CDR3 length equals 16 residues. Germline V gene lookup returns CDR1 SGHRS and CDR2 YFSETQ.

This clonotype was detected a few times. The J gene is TRBJ2-5, the V gene TRBV10-1, with TRBD2 matching over 11 bases. Germline V gives CDR1 WNHNN, CDR2 SYGVQD (reference sequence). CDR3 size: 16 residues. After removal of 2 bases from V and 2 bases from J, the junction contained 4 bases not matched to a gene. CDR3 sequence reads: CASSEGLAGGQETQYF. For the CDR3, the DNA is TGCGCCAGCAGTGAGGGGCTAGCGGGAGGTCAAGAGACCCAGTACTTC.

The J gene is TRBJ1-2, the V gene TRBV20-1; D is ambiguous. The CDR3 has 16 residues. Germline V gives CDR1 DFQATT, CDR2 SNEGSKA (reference sequence). Trimming pared 0 bases from V and 4 bases from J, leaving 18 bases between. CDR3 in amino acids: CSARDKDQPIGYGYTF. As DNA, the CDR3 is TGCAGTGCTAGAGATAAAGATCAGCCCATAGGCTATGGCTACACCTTC.